This T cell receptor (beta chain) originates from a study of cytomegalovirus exposure and HLA in healthy donors. Study-wide findings and caveats: Researchers counted around 170 TCR beta chains as cytomegalovirus-associated.

About this clone: Its antigen is not known.

While the first cohort had over 650 subjects, the donors belonged to the separate validation cohort of over a hundred subjects. Generated by immunoSEQ multiplex PCR, the TCRdb table keeps only in-frame clones and is missing some. The sample includes 130,000 or so clones, about 91% seen only once; the top ten take 9%. The TCR originated in a young woman in good health and CMV-seropositive. Sequencing was carried out using PBMCs.

The CDR3 loop reads CAISRQGLYGYTF. CDR3 bases: TGTGCCATCAGCCGACAGGGCCTATATGGCTACACCTTC. The chain joins TRBV10-3 to TRBJ1-2; 7 bases fit TRBD1. The V gene end was trimmed by 6 bases and the J gene end by 5 bases; junction bases not matched to a gene: 6. Germline V gene sequence: CDR1 ENHRY, CDR2 SYGVKD. The CDR3 contains 13 residues.